The 18 T cell receptor beta chains given below trace back to one sample, sequenced in a study of a mutant IDH1 vaccine in newly diagnosed glioma. Stated time point: week 35, safety follow-up. Alongside topical imiquimod, each dose of vaccine comprised 300 ug of mutant IDH1 20-mer peptide. Sequenced by immunoSEQ multiplex PCR; TCRdb stores in-frame clones only, minus some. This sample has about 32,000 clones, with 80% found just once. Their antigen targets remain unknown. The specimen was PBMCs, collected from a glioma patient whose treatment included an IDH1 peptide vaccine. The source is a man aged 35-49 years with glioma. Some clones in this sample may be carry-over from other donors' samples.

The genes are TRBV14 and TRBJ2-7, with TRBD1 matching 10 bases. The germline V gene encodes CDR1 SGHDN and CDR2 FVKESK. This CDR3 is 15 amino acids long. With 6 bases clipped from V and 3 bases from J, the junction kept 8 bases outside the gene matches. This chain's CDR3 is CASRPRQGANYEQYF. In DNA, the CDR3 is TGTGCCAGCAGACCACGACAGGGGGCGAACTACGAGCAGTACTTC.

V usage is TRBV28 and J usage is TRBJ1-1; 7 nucleotides line up with TRBD1. The CDR3 contains 13 residues. Looked up from germline, CDR1 is MDHEN and CDR2 is SYDVKM. With V trimmed by 3 bases and J by 6 bases, 4 bases remained unmatched. The CDR3 nucleotides are TGTGCCAGCAGTTTTAGGGGGCAGCCTGAAGCTTTCTTT. Translated, it gives CASSFRGQPEAFF.

The gene calls are TRBV30 and TRBJ2-3; perhaps D is TRBD1 or TRBD2 (5 bases each). CDR1 is GTSNPN and CDR2 is SVGIG in the germline V gene (reference sequence). The CDR3 runs 16 residues. Trimming pared 2 bases from V and 3 bases from J, leaving 18 bases between. The CDR3 loop is CAWSSSGTDNTDTQYF. In DNA form, the CDR3 reads TGTGCCTGGAGTTCCTCCGGGACCGATAATACAGATACGCAGTATTTT.

The chain carries TRBV18 and TRBJ2-1; D ambiguous. The ends were cut back, 2 bases at V and 9 bases at J, with 14 bases in the middle. CDR3 length equals 14 residues. CDR1 KGHSH and CDR2 LQKENI come from the germline V gene. CDR3 residues: CASSPTAGLGEQFF. CDR3 sequence (DNA): TGTGCCAGCTCACCAACGGCAGGCTTAGGTGAGCAGTTCTTC.

The chain joins TRBV25-1 to TRBJ2-1; the D gene is possibly TRBD1 (5 bases). The CDR3 is made up of 17 amino acids. V shed 1 base and J shed 1 base, with 14 bases lying between them. Germline lookup yields CDR1 MGHDK and CDR2 SYGVNS. CDR3 sequence reads: CASSELAGSLSYNEQFF. The CDR3 region has the DNA TGTGCCAGCAGTGAATTGGCAGGGTCGTTGTCCTACAATGAGCAGTTCTTC.

The chain has TRBV7-8 and TRBJ1-4; the D is unclear. The V and J ends lost 1 base and 5 bases respectively, with 11 bases between them. This CDR3 is 15 amino acids long. In germline, CDR1 is SGHVS, CDR2 FQNEAQ. CDR3 region: CASSLGRQPNEKLFF. As DNA, the CDR3 is TGTGCCAGCAGCTTAGGTCGGCAGCCGAATGAAAAACTGTTTTTT.

This clone was counted a few times. This chain's CDR3 is CSVRQSQETQYF. The CDR3 DNA sequence: TGCAGCGTTCGACAGTCGCAAGAGACCCAGTACTTC. This chain links TRBV29-1 with TRBJ2-5; a possible D gene is TRBD1 (5 bases). Germline CDR1 and CDR2: SQVTM and ANQGSEA. The length of the CDR3 is 12 residues. Trimming cost V 5 bases and J 2 bases, with 9 bases left between them.

This chain uses TRBV18 with TRBJ1-2; D remains unclear. Per the germline V gene, CDR1 is KGHSH and CDR2 is LQKENI. Trimming removed 3 bases from V and 7 bases from J, with 15 bases in between. The CDR3 length is 14 residues. The CDR3 sequence is CASSPVSVEGGYTF. The DNA of the CDR3 is TGTGCCAGCTCACCTGTCTCAGTAGAGGGTGGCTACACCTTC.

The genes are TRBV11-2 and TRBJ2-5; D gene uncertain. Looked up from germline, CDR1 is SGHAT and CDR2 is FQNNGV. The CDR3 is made up of 13 amino acids. V lost 3 bases, J lost 2 bases, and 7 bases lay in between. CDR3 protein: CASSLPEQETQYF. The CDR3 DNA reads TGTGCCAGCAGCTTGCCTGAACAAGAGACCCAGTACTTC.

This clone showed up just once. V is TRBV27 and J is TRBJ1-6, with D perhaps TRBD1 (6 bases). The CDR3 runs to 18 residues. V was trimmed by 6 bases and J by 9 bases, leaving 27 bases between them. Germline CDR1 MNHEY, CDR2 SMNVEV (reference sequence). CDR3 sequence reads: CASRTLLRGVKRGSPLHF. The CDR3 nucleotides are TGTGCCAGCAGGACATTGCTTAGGGGGGTTAAACGTGGTTCACCCCTCCACTTT.

The chain joins TRBV30 to TRBJ1-5; D is uncertain. V lost 5 bases, J lost 3 bases, and 17 bases lay in between. Germline V lookup: CDR1 GTSNPN, CDR2 SVGIG (reference sequence). The CDR3 covers 15 residues. CDR3 region: CAWHQGPPNNQPQHF. The CDR3 bases are TGTGCCTGGCACCAAGGACCCCCGAACAATCAGCCCCAGCATTTT.

The chain has TRBV29-1 and TRBJ1-2; D is uncertain. The V end lost 4 bases, the J end lost 2 bases, and 17 bases lay between the germline ends. CDR1 and CDR2 from the germline V gene are SQVTM and ANQGSEA. CDR3 size: 15 residues. DNA for the CDR3: TGCAGCGTTGTTCGTACGAATAAAGCGAACTATGGCTACACCTTC. This translates into CSVVRTNKANYGYTF.

This clone occurred a few times. J is TRBJ2-7 and V is TRBV6-1; 7 nucleotides agree with TRBD2. Germline V gene lookup returns CDR1 MNHNS and CDR2 SASEGT. V trimming: 7 bases; J trimming: 3 bases; junction bases outside the gene matches: 3. This CDR3 is 12 amino acids long. The CDR3 region has the DNA TGTGCCAGCACACGGGACTACTACGAGCAGTACTTC. As protein: CASTRDYYEQYF.

The rearrangement joins TRBV15 to TRBJ2-7; the D call may be TRBD1 or TRBD2 (5 bases each). The V gene lost 3 bases and the J gene lost 5 bases, with 14 bases spanning the gap. The CDR3 has 14 residues. Germline V gives CDR1 LNHNV, CDR2 YYDKDF (reference sequence). The CDR3 reads CATSRLSEGNEQYF. The CDR3 nucleotides read TGTGCCACCAGCAGGCTGTCTGAGGGGAACGAGCAGTACTTC.

This chain links TRBV7-9 with TRBJ2-2, with 8 bases identical to TRBD1. There are 19 residues in the CDR3. CDR1 and CDR2 from the germline V gene are SEHNR and FQNEAQ (reference sequence). Unmatched junction bases numbered 14, after V lost 2 bases and J lost 3 bases. CDR3 region: CASSLRIGAGQGYTGELFF. The DNA for the CDR3 is TGTGCCAGCAGCTTAAGGATTGGTGCCGGACAGGGCTACACCGGGGAGCTGTTTTTT.

This chain connects TRBV2 to TRBJ2-7, with D hard to call. With 2 bases removed from V and 3 bases from J, the gap between germline ends came to 11 bases. This CDR3 spans 14 amino acids. Looked up from germline, CDR1 is SNHLY and CDR2 is FYNNEI. DNA for the CDR3: TGTGCCAGCAGTGAACCCGGCAGGATCTACGAGCAGTACTTC. This gives the protein CASSEPGRIYEQYF.

The rearrangement uses TRBV30 and TRBJ2-5; 7 nucleotides align to TRBD2. The V gene's germline CDR1 is GTSNPN and CDR2 SVGIG (reference sequence). CDR3 length: 14 residues. J was trimmed by 0 bases and V by 4 bases; bases with no gene match: 5. This CDR3 is CAWTIGGDQETQYF. CDR3 DNA: TGTGCCTGGACCATTGGGGGGGACCAAGAGACCCAGTACTTC.

The chain uses TRBV5-8 and TRBJ1-2, with 7 bases fitting TRBD1. The germline gives CDR1 SGHTS, CDR2 YDEGEE. With V trimmed by 1 base and J by 4 bases, 10 bases remained unmatched. This CDR3 spans 16 amino acids. CDR3 sequence (DNA): TGTGCCAGCAGCTTGAAACAGGGGCGAGACCTCTATGGCTACACCTTC. Amino acids: CASSLKQGRDLYGYTF.